The rows below give T cell receptor beta chains drawn from one sample of a study of low-dose radiotherapy and immunotherapy resistance in tumors. TCRdb independently ran MiXCR on the reads; one entry per CDR3 protein. Here the sample spans about 39,000 distinct CDR3 sequences, around 21% being singletons. The source was PBMCs, collected after low-dose radiotherapy plus immunotherapy. These receptors originate from a female donor with ovarian cancer. Both conserved end residues are part of each CDR3. Fields, in order: D gene, clone size, V gene, J gene, CDR3 DNA, CDR3 protein. The D gene is left open where the match is weak. Where a row states a size, it is once, few, many or the class of an expanded clone; other rows omit it.

d_call: -; clone_size: many; v_call: TRBV2; j_call: TRBJ1-1; cdr3_nt: TGTGCCAGCAGTGAAGCGCTAGGGGGGGGAGGAACTGAAGCTTTCTTT; cdr3_aa: CASSEALGGGGTEAFF
d_call: -; clone_size: medium-sized; v_call: TRBV5-5; j_call: TRBJ2-7; cdr3_nt: TGTGCCAGCAGCCCCGGGACACGAGCCTACGAGCAGTACTTC; cdr3_aa: CASSPGTRAYEQYF
d_call: -; clone_size: many; v_call: TRBV19; j_call: TRBJ1-1; cdr3_nt: TGTGCCAGTAAAGGACAGTTGAACACTGAAGCTTTCTTT; cdr3_aa: CASKGQLNTEAFF
d_call: -; clone_size: many; v_call: TRBV19; j_call: TRBJ1-1; cdr3_nt: TGTGCCAGTAGTATTCGGTTGCCCGGGGGGTGGACTGAAGCTTTCTTT; cdr3_aa: CASSIRLPGGWTEAFF
d_call: -; clone_size: -; v_call: TRBV6-8; j_call: TRBJ2-7; cdr3_nt: TGTGCCAGCAGTTACCCAACAGGGAACTCCTACGAGCAGTACTTC; cdr3_aa: CASSYPTGNSYEQYF
d_call: -; clone_size: many; v_call: TRBV11-2; j_call: TRBJ2-1; cdr3_nt: TGTGCCAGCAGCTTAGATAGCAGCGGACCCTACAATGAGCAGTTCTTC; cdr3_aa: CASSLDSSGPYNEQFF
d_call: TRBD2; clone_size: many; v_call: TRBV5-1; j_call: TRBJ2-7; cdr3_nt: TGCGCCAGCAGCCCCCCAACTAGCGGGAGCGGCGAGCAGTACTTC; cdr3_aa: CASSPPTSGSGEQYF
d_call: -; clone_size: many; v_call: TRBV29-1; j_call: TRBJ1-1; cdr3_nt: TGCAGCGTTGAAGATCTGTCGGTACAGGGAATTCGAATGAACACTGAAGCTTTCTTT; cdr3_aa: CSVEDLSVQGIRMNTEAFF
d_call: -; clone_size: -; v_call: TRBV10-3; j_call: TRBJ2-7; cdr3_nt: TGTGCCATCCGAAGCTCGACAGGCTACGAGCAGTACTTC; cdr3_aa: CAIRSSTGYEQYF
d_call: -; clone_size: -; v_call: TRBV20-1; j_call: TRBJ2-2; cdr3_nt: TGCAGCATTCTGCGGAACACCGGGGAGCTGTTTTTT; cdr3_aa: CSILRNTGELFF
d_call: -; clone_size: many; v_call: TRBV2; j_call: TRBJ1-5; cdr3_nt: TGTGCCAGCAGTGTAGATCAGCCCCAGCATTTT; cdr3_aa: CASSVDQPQHF
d_call: -; clone_size: few; v_call: TRBV5-1; j_call: TRBJ2-7; cdr3_nt: TGCGCCAGCAGCTTTAGGTGGGGGCCAGACTACGAGCAGTACTTC; cdr3_aa: CASSFRWGPDYEQYF
d_call: TRBD2; clone_size: many; v_call: TRBV2; j_call: TRBJ2-3; cdr3_nt: TGTGCCAGCAGTGAACGGGGGAGGGGCACAGATACGCAGTATTTT; cdr3_aa: CASSERGRGTDTQYF
d_call: TRBD2; clone_size: -; v_call: TRBV5-1; j_call: TRBJ2-2; cdr3_nt: TGCGCCAGCAGCTTGTCGGTAGCGGGAGGCCTCACCGGGGAGCTGTTTTTT; cdr3_aa: CASSLSVAGGLTGELFF
d_call: TRBD1; clone_size: few; v_call: TRBV30; j_call: TRBJ1-5; cdr3_nt: TGTGCCTGGAGTGGACAGGGCTCTTCGCCCCAGCATTTT; cdr3_aa: CAWSGQGSSPQHF
d_call: -; clone_size: -; v_call: TRBV28; j_call: TRBJ2-7; cdr3_nt: TGTGCCAGCAGTAAAAGGGACACCGCCTACGAGCAGTACTTC; cdr3_aa: CASSKRDTAYEQYF
d_call: -; clone_size: -; v_call: TRBV2; j_call: TRBJ2-4; cdr3_nt: TGTGCCAGCAGTCCGGACAGCCTAGCCAAAAACATTCAGTACTTC; cdr3_aa: CASSPDSLAKNIQYF
d_call: TRBD2; clone_size: few; v_call: TRBV19; j_call: TRBJ2-1; cdr3_nt: TGTGCCAGTAGTAGTAGGGGGCCGCCGGGACTAGCGGGGGGGACTGAGCAGTTCTTC; cdr3_aa: CASSSRGPPGLAGGTEQFF
d_call: -; clone_size: many; v_call: TRBV20-1; j_call: TRBJ2-5; cdr3_nt: TGCAGTGCTAGTGGTCCGGGGGTACCAGGGTTAGAAAAGACCCAGTACTTC; cdr3_aa: CSASGPGVPGLEKTQYF
d_call: -; clone_size: many; v_call: TRBV12-3/TRBV12-4; j_call: TRBJ2-5; cdr3_nt: TGTGCCACTTCTCGGGAGTCGGGGCAGACCCAGTACTTC; cdr3_aa: CATSRESGQTQYF
d_call: -; clone_size: -; v_call: TRBV5-4; j_call: TRBJ1-2; cdr3_nt: TGTGCCAGCAGCACGCGGGAGTCAGTCTATGGCTACACCTTC; cdr3_aa: CASSTRESVYGYTF
d_call: -; clone_size: many; v_call: TRBV18; j_call: TRBJ2-3; cdr3_nt: TGTGCCAGCTCACCCGAACAAGATACGCAGTATTTT; cdr3_aa: CASSPEQDTQYF
d_call: -; clone_size: -; v_call: TRBV3-1; j_call: TRBJ1-2; cdr3_nt: TGTGCCAGCAGCCGAAAGACAGGAATGGAAGGCTACACCTTC; cdr3_aa: CASSRKTGMEGYTF